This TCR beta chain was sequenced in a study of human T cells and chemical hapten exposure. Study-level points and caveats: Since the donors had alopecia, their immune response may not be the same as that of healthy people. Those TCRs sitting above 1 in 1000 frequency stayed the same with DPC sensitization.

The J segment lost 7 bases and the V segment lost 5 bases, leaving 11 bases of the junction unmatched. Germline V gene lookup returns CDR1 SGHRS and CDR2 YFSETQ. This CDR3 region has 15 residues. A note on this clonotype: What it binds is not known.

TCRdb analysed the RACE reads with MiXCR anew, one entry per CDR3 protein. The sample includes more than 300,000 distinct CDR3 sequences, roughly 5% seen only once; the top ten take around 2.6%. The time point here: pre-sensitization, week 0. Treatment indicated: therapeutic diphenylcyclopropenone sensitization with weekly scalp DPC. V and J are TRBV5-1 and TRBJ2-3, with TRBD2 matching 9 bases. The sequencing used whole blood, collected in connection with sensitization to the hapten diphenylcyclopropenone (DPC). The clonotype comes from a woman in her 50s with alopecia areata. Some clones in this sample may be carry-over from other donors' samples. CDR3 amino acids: CASSPRAGGPNTQYF. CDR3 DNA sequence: TGCGCCAGCAGTCCCCGGGCGGGGGGGCCGAATACGCAGTATTTT.